The clone carrying this T cell receptor (beta chain) appeared a few times. The target antigen is unknown. The sample comes from a study of CD8 T cells in ankylosing spondylitis. TCRdb recomputed calls from the 5' RACE reads with MiXCR, one row per CDR3 protein. The table shows under 850,000 distinct CDR3 sequences, with 15% to 20% occurring only once. Study-wide findings and caveats: A motif in TCR beta, a set of 8 or 9 highly homologous variants, appeared characteristic of ankylosing spondylitis blood. Disease-linked clones reportedly showed significant enrichment in matched ankylosing spondylitis synovial fluid. Relatively rare in peripheral blood, disease-linked clones were also CD8+.

Sequencing used blood, either unsorted or a sorted T cell fraction (not recorded which). This TCR derives from a male donor with ankylosing spondylitis.

The CDR3 here is CASSSDVGGLETQYF. The CDR3 bases are TGTGCCAGCTCAAGCGACGTGGGGGGCCTGGAGACCCAGTACTTC. The chain couples TRBV18 to TRBJ2-5; the D gene could be TRBD1 or TRBD2 (6 bases each). Germline CDR1 KGHSH, CDR2 LQKENI. The V end was cut by 5 bases, the J end by 5 bases, with 18 bases between. The CDR3 loop spans 15 amino acids.